One and the same sample provided the 7 T cell receptor beta chains below, sequenced in a study of cytomegalovirus exposure and HLA in healthy donors (dated by TCRdb to the late 2010s). To prepare the library, the immunoSEQ multiplex PCR assay was applied. For the multiplex PCR, a mixture combining 60 forward primers for TCR Vbeta segments and 13 reverse primers for TCR Jbeta segments was used. TCRdb re-hosts the immuneACCESS table, in-frame sequences only. Its copies lack some clones; in the studies checked, an unresolved V gene accounts for under half of them, and the cause for the rest is not known. The sample table shows approximately 120,000 clones, and about three quarters are seen once. Roughly 2.6% of the sample is in the top ten clones. Material for sequencing was PBMCs. All receptors derive from a female donor in good health and CMV-seronegative.

V gene TRBV4-1 combines with J gene TRBJ2-5, with TRBD2 identical over 8 bases. Per the germline V gene, CDR1 is MGHRA and CDR2 is YSYEKL. Losses at the gene ends were 0 bases for V and 2 bases for J; bases not matched to a gene: 11. This CDR3 has 18 residues. CDR3 sequence (DNA): TGCGCCAGCAGCCAAGACCCCCAGCGGGGGCTCCTTCAAGAGACCCAGTACTTC. It specifies CASSQDPQRGLLQETQYF.

The V call is TRBV18, the J call TRBJ2-2; D is possibly TRBD1 (5 bases). This CDR3 has 15 residues. Germline V gene sequence: CDR1 KGHSH, CDR2 LQKENI. Trimming removed 3 bases from V and 1 base from J, with 9 bases in between. CDR3 bases: TGTGCCAGCTCACCTGGCGACAGGAACACCGGGGAGCTGTTTTTT. Its protein is CASSPGDRNTGELFF.

The V gene is TRBV30, the J gene TRBJ1-1; 7 nucleotides line up with TRBD1. V shed 2 bases, J shed 4 bases, and the junction held 4 bases outside the gene matches. The CDR3 is 13 residues long. Germline CDR1 is GTSNPN and CDR2 is SVGIG (reference sequence). The CDR3: CAWSSQGTTEAFF. The CDR3 DNA reads as TGTGCCTGGAGTTCACAGGGGACCACTGAAGCTTTCTTT.

This clone was detected only once. The chain carries TRBV29-1 and TRBJ2-7, with 15 bases identical to TRBD2. The CDR3 covers 13 residues. The V gene end was trimmed by 6 bases and the J gene end by 10 bases; junction bases not matched to a gene: 7. Germline CDR1 and CDR2: SQVTM and ANQGSEA. The CDR3 reads CSVRTSGGAFQYF. Here the CDR3 DNA reads TGCAGCGTCCGGACTAGCGGGGGGGCGTTTCAGTACTTC.

This CDR3 reads CASSVSGHVAGYGGELFF. The CDR3 DNA follows: TGTGCCAGCAGCGTATCGGGGCATGTCGCGGGATACGGCGGGGAGCTGTTTTTT. The rearrangement joins TRBV9 to TRBJ2-2, with D maybe TRBD2 (6 bases). CDR1 and CDR2 (germline): SGDLS, YYNGEE. Trimming shortened V by 1 base and J by 7 bases, and 23 bases separated the two germline ends. The CDR3 totals 18 residues.

This chain joins TRBV11-2 and TRBJ2-5, with TRBD2 identical over 9 bases. Losses at the gene ends were 5 bases for V and 4 bases for J; bases not matched to a gene: 14. Germline CDR1 reads SGHAT; CDR2 reads FQNNGV. The CDR3 runs 17 residues. This CDR3 reads CASSPLGGGASRETQYF. CDR3 bases: TGTGCCAGCAGCCCGCTTGGCGGGGGGGCCAGTAGAGAGACCCAGTACTTC.

To note about this clone: A junction boundary mismatches the germline segment, possibly from a read error. The V call is TRBV7-9, the J call TRBJ2-7, with 7 bases matching TRBD1. This CDR3 has 12 residues. Germline V gives CDR1 SEHNR, CDR2 FQNEAQ (reference sequence). CDR3 DNA sequence: TGTTCCAGCAGCTTAAGGACAGGCGAGCAGTACTTC. This gives the protein CSSSLRTGEQYF.